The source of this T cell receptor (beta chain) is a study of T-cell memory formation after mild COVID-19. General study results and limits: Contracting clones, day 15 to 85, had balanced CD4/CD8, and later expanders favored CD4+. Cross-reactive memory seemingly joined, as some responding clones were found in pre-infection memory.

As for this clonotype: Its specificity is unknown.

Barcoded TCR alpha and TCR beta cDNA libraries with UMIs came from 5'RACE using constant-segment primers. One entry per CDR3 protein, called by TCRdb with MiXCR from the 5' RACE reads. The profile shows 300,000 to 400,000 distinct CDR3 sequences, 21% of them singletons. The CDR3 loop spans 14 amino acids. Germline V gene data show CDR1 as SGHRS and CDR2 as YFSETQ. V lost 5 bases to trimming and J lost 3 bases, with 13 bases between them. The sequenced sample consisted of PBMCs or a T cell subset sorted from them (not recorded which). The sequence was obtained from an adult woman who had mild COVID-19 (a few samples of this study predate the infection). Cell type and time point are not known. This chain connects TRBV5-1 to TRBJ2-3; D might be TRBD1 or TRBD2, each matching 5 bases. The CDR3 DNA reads TGCGCCAGCAGACCCTGGGGGAATACAGATACGCAGTATTTT. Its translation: CASRPWGNTDTQYF.